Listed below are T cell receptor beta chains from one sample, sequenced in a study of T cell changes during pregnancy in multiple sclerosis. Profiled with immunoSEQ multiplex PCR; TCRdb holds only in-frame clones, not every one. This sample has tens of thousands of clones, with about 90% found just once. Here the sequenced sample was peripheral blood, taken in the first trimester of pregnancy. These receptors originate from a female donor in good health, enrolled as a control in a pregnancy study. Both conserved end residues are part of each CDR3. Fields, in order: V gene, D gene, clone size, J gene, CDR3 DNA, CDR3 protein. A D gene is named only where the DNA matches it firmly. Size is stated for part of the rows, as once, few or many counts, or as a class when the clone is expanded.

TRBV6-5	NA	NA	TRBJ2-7	TGTGCCAGCAGTTACACCGGGACAAGGGTCTACGAGCAGTACTTC	CASSYTGTRVYEQYF
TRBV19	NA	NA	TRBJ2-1	TGTGCCAGTAGGGGACTTTACAATGAGCAGTTCTTC	CASRGLYNEQFF
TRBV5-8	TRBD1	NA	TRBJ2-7	TGTGCCAGCAGCTTCCCCGGACAGGGTGGCGACGAGCAGTACTTC	CASSFPGQGGDEQYF
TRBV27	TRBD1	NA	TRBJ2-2	TGTGCCAGCAGCCCAACGCAGGGGGCCGGGGAGCTGTTTTTT	CASSPTQGAGELFF
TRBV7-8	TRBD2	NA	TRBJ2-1	TGTGCCAGCAGCTTAGCCTATAGCGGGGGGGCGGTGGAGCAGTTCTTC	CASSLAYSGGAVEQFF
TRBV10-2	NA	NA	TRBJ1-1	TGCGCCAGCAGTGAAGGGCCGGGGACTGAAGCTTTCTTT	CASSEGPGTEAFF
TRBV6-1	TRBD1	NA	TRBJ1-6	TGTGCCAGCCGACAGGGGGGGTCACCCCTCCACTTT	CASRQGGSPLHF
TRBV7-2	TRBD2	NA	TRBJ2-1	TGTGCCAGCAGCTTACTAGCGGGGGGACCGAGCTCCTACAATGAGCAGTTCTTC	CASSLLAGGPSSYNEQFF
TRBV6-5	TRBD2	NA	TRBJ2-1	TGTGCCAGCAGTTATCCGGGACTAGCGGGAGTGGATGAGCAGTTCTTC	CASSYPGLAGVDEQFF
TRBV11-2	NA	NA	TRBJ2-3	TGTGCCAGCAGCTTAGGGCGACAGGGCACAGATACGCAGTATTTT	CASSLGRQGTDTQYF
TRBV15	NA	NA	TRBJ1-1	TGTGCCACCAGCCGTTACAGGAACACTGAAGCTTTCTTT	CATSRYRNTEAFF
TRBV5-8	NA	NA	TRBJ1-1	TGTGCCAGCAGCTTCGCCGGACTGGGAAAAGCTTTCTTT	CASSFAGLGKAFF
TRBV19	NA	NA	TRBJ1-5	TGTGCCAGTAGTCCCTACCTTCGGGGAAGCAATCAGCCCCAGCATTTT	CASSPYLRGSNQPQHF
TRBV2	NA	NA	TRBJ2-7	TGTGCCAGCAGTGGTCCGGGTACCCCCTACGAGCAGTACTTC	CASSGPGTPYEQYF
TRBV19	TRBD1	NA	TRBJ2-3	TGTGCCAGTAGTCCCCTCCAGGGGGCGGGCGGAGATACGCAGTATTTT	CASSPLQGAGGDTQYF
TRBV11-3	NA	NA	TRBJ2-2	TGTGCCAGCAGCTTAGTGCTCGCGGGCCTGAACACCGGGGAGCTGTTTTTT	CASSLVLAGLNTGELFF
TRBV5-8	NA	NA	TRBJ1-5	TGTGCCAGCAGCCTAGGGGGGCCCCAGCATTTT	CASSLGGPQHF
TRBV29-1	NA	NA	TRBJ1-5	TGCAGCGTTGTAGCAGGAGGAGGAGGGCCCCAGCATTTT	CSVVAGGGGPQHF
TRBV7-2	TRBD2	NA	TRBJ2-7	TGTGCCAGCAGCCGGACTAGCGGGAGCTACGAGCAGTACTTC	CASSRTSGSYEQYF
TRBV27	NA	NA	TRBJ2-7	TGTGCCAGCAGGAGGGATACAGGACAGTTTACCTACGAGCAGTACTTC	CASRRDTGQFTYEQYF
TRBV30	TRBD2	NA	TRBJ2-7	TGTGCCTCGCTAGCGGGAACCTACGAGCAGTACTTC	CASLAGTYEQYF
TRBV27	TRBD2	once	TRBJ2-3	TGTGCCAGCAGGGAGTACCCGGGGCTAGCGGGGGGGAGGACAGATACGCAGTATTTT	CASREYPGLAGGRTDTQYF
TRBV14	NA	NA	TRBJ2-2	TGTGCCAGCAGCCAAGGAGCGAAGATAGGGGCAGGCGGGGAGCTGTTTTTT	CASSQGAKIGAGGELFF
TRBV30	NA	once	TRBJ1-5	TGTGCCTGGAGTTCAGGGGCAAATCAGCCCCAGCATTTT	CAWSSGANQPQHF
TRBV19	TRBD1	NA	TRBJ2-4	TGTGCCAGTACCCGGGACAGGTACATTCAGTACTTC	CASTRDRYIQYF
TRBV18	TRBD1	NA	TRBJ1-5	TGTGCCAGCTCTCTAGGACAGGGGGATCAGCCCCAGCATTTT	CASSLGQGDQPQHF
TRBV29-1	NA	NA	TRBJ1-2	TGCAGCGTTGAAGGTCTCCACTATGGCTACACCTTC	CSVEGLHYGYTF
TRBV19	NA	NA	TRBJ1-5	TGTGCCAGTAGTCCGACAGGTCAGAGCAATCAGCCCCAGCATTTT	CASSPTGQSNQPQHF
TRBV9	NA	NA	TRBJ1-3	TGTGCCAGCAGCGTCTCCGGGGGAAACACCATATATTTT	CASSVSGGNTIYF
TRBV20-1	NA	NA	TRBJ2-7	TGCAGTGCCCAAGAGAACGAGCAGTACTTC	CSAQENEQYF
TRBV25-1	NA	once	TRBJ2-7	TGTGCCAGCAGTGAATGGGTGGCAGGGGATACCTACGAGCAGTACTTC	CASSEWVAGDTYEQYF
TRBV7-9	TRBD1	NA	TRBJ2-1	TGTGCCAGCAGCTTACGGGGGACAGGGGGCACTGAGCAGTTCTTC	CASSLRGTGGTEQFF
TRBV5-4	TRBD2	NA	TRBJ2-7	TGTGCCAGCAGCTTAGGTTTCGGACTAGCGGGAAACTACGAGCAGTACTTC	CASSLGFGLAGNYEQYF
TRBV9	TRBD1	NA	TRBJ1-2	TGTGCCAGCAGAACCGGGACAGGAAACTACACCTTC	CASRTGTGNYTF
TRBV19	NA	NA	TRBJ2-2	TGTGCCAGTAGTATAGGACAGGTAACCGGGGAGCTGTTTTTT	CASSIGQVTGELFF
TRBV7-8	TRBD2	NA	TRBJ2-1	TGTGCCAGCAGCTTAGCGGTAGCGGGAGGGCCGGTACTGAATGAGCAGTTCTTC	CASSLAVAGGPVLNEQFF
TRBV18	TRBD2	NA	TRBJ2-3	TGTGCCAGCTCACCCAATCTGCGGGGGGGCCTAGATACGCAGTATTTT	CASSPNLRGGLDTQYF
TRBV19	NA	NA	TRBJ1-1	TGTGCCAGTAGTGTGCAGGGAGGATACACTGAAGCTTTCTTT	CASSVQGGYTEAFF
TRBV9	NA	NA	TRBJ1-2	TGTGCCAGCAGCGTAGCCCCACAGGGTGGGCAAGAGGATGGCTACACCTTC	CASSVAPQGGQEDGYTF
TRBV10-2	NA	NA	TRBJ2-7	TGCGCCAGCAGTGTGCCGGCAGGGGTAAGCGAGCAGTACTTC	CASSVPAGVSEQYF
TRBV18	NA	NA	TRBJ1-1	TGTGCCAGCTCACCTGATAGGGGCACTGAAGCTTTCTTT	CASSPDRGTEAFF